These 21 T cell receptor beta chains share one sample of origin, sequenced in a study of regulatory T cells in long-lasting Graves disease. CDR3 regions were amplified by Arm-PCR using iRepertoire HTBI primers to build TCR beta libraries. TCRdb used MiXCR to reprocess the multiplex PCR reads, holding one entry per CDR3 protein. In the table there are about 560,000 distinct CDR3 sequences, roughly 15% of which are singletons. Time point noted: newly diagnosed GD, antithyroid drugs for less than 3 months. RNA from PBMCs was the source of the TCR library. This sample also appeared in a second study, on T cells in Graves' hyperthyroidism and ophthalmopathy.

Here the sequenced sample was peripheral blood mononuclear cells (PBMCs), taken at new diagnosis, from a patient treated with antithyroid drugs. These receptors were obtained from a man younger than 30 with Graves disease.

This clonotype was observed many times. The V call is TRBV27, the J call TRBJ2-7; D remains ambiguous. This CDR3 is 13 amino acids long. Germline CDR1 is MNHEY and CDR2 is SMNVEV (reference sequence). V was cut by 6 bases and J by 0 bases, with 9 bases left in between. CDR3 in amino acids: CASSTTISYEQYF. The DNA of the CDR3 is TGTGCCAGCAGCACTACGATCTCCTACGAGCAGTACTTC.

The sample holds a few counts of this clonotype. The V gene is TRBV13, the J gene TRBJ2-7, with a possible D match to TRBD1 (6 bases). Germline V gene sequence: CDR1 PRHDT, CDR2 FYEKMQ (reference sequence). Trimming left V 4 bases short and J 7 bases short, with 17 bases between. The CDR3 has 14 amino acids. In DNA, the CDR3 is TGTGCCAGCAGCTATCCCGGGACACCGGAGGAGCAGTACTTC. It specifies CASSYPGTPEEQYF.

This clonotype was seen many times. The rearrangement links TRBV7-9 to TRBJ2-1, with TRBD1 identical over 11 bases. Germline trimming cut 4 bases from V and 5 bases from J; bases unmatched to any gene: 4. The CDR3 extends over 15 amino acids. Germline CDR1 reads SEHNR; CDR2 reads FQNEAQ (reference sequence). The CDR3 protein is CASSYPGQGDNEQFF. The CDR3 region has the DNA TGTGCCAGCAGCTACCCGGGACAGGGGGACAATGAGCAGTTCTTC.

This clonotype occurred many times. The chain links TRBV7-9 to TRBJ1-2, with TRBD1 as a possible D gene (5 bases). With 5 bases removed from V and 1 base from J, the gap between germline ends came to 11 bases. Germline V gene data show CDR1 as SEHNR and CDR2 as FQNEAQ (reference sequence). CDR3 length: 14 residues. The CDR3, as DNA: TGTGCCAGCAGCGCAGAGACAGTTAACTATGGCTACACCTTC. Its protein product is CASSAETVNYGYTF.

This clonotype occurred once. The V gene is TRBV6-1, the J gene TRBJ2-2, with 11 bases aligning to TRBD2. Per the germline V gene, CDR1 is MNHNS and CDR2 is SASEGT. This CDR3 contains 16 residues. Germline trimming cut 6 bases from V and 4 bases from J; bases unmatched to any gene: 7. The CDR3 loop reads CASRSGTSGRTGELFF. DNA of the CDR3: TGTGCCAGCAGGAGCGGGACTAGCGGCCGCACCGGGGAGCTGTTTTTT.

The CDR3 region is CAWSVSGYSDTQYF. The CDR3 region has the DNA TGTGCCTGGAGTGTTAGCGGCTATTCAGATACGCAGTATTTT. The J gene is TRBJ2-3, the V gene TRBV30, with D perhaps TRBD2 (6 bases). V was cut by 0 bases and J by 4 bases, with 11 bases left in between. Germline CDR1 and CDR2: GTSNPN and SVGIG (reference sequence). CDR3 size: 14 residues.

Here the CDR3 reads CSARKPGQREETQYF. The CDR3 DNA is TGCAGTGCTAGAAAACCGGGACAGCGGGAGGAGACCCAGTACTTC. The chain recombines TRBV20-1 with TRBJ2-5; D is perhaps TRBD2 (8 bases). CDR3 length: 15 amino acids. Trimming shortened V by 2 bases and J by 5 bases, and 18 bases separated the two germline ends. Germline CDR1 DFQATT, CDR2 SNEGSKA (reference sequence).

The table lists this clonotype with many counts. The V gene is TRBV27, the J gene TRBJ1-1; D not resolved. The CDR3 loop spans 14 amino acids. Trimming shortened V by 6 bases and J by 5 bases, and 16 bases separated the two germline ends. Germline V lookup: CDR1 MNHEY, CDR2 SMNVEV (reference sequence). The CDR3 sequence: CASRVAVGYTEAFF. CDR3 nucleotide sequence: TGTGCCAGCAGGGTGGCTGTGGGTTATACTGAAGCTTTCTTT.

This clonotype was seen many times. CDR3 loop: CASSVRAEAFF. The CDR3 nucleotides read TGTGCCAGCAGTGTGCGAGCTGAAGCTTTCTTT. The chain links TRBV2 to TRBJ1-1; D remains unclear. This CDR3 spans 11 amino acids. Germline V CDR1 and CDR2: SNHLY, FYNNEI. V gave up 4 bases and J gave up 6 bases, with 6 bases separating them.

This clonotype showed up many times. The chain has TRBV20-1 and TRBJ1-6, with D hard to call. Germline loops: CDR1 DFQATT, CDR2 SNEGSKA (reference sequence). V lost 3 bases, J lost 10 bases, and 13 bases lay in between. CDR3 size: 13 residues. The CDR3 is CSARAMRESPLHF. In DNA, the CDR3 is TGCAGTGCTAGGGCGATGAGAGAGTCACCCCTCCACTTT.

This clonotype turned up a few times. The chain joins TRBV29-1 to TRBJ1-5; D gene ambiguous. The germline V gene has CDR1 SQVTM and CDR2 ANQGSEA. The V gene lost 7 bases and the J gene lost 11 bases, with 9 bases spanning the gap. The CDR3 contains 9 residues. The CDR3 spells CSASSAQHF. The CDR3 coding sequence is TGCAGCGCCTCCTCAGCCCAGCATTTT.

This chain connects TRBV20-1 to TRBJ1-4; the D is unclear. CDR3 size: 15 residues. Per the germline V gene, CDR1 is DFQATT and CDR2 is SNEGSKA (reference sequence). The V end was cut by 0 bases, the J end by 0 bases, with 8 bases between. DNA of the CDR3: TGCAGTGCTAGAGATGGGCGGGCAACTAATGAAAAACTGTTTTTT. It specifies CSARDGRATNEKLFF.

This clonotype was recorded at least ten times. V is TRBV20-1 and J is TRBJ2-7; D might be TRBD1 (6 bases). The CDR3 totals 12 residues. The germline V gene has CDR1 DFQATT and CDR2 SNEGSKA (reference sequence). V dropped 5 bases and J dropped 2 bases, with 10 bases sitting between them. DNA of the CDR3: TGCAGTGCTGAGACAGGAACCTACGAGCAGTACTTC. It encodes CSAETGTYEQYF.

V and J are TRBV10-2 and TRBJ2-1; TRBD2 matches 9 bases. The CDR3 runs 17 residues. With V trimmed by 4 bases and J by 6 bases, 13 bases remained unmatched. The V gene's germline CDR1 is WSHSY and CDR2 SAAADI. CDR3 sequence (DNA): TGCGCCAGCAGTGTATCGTTTGGCGGGAGGGGTAGCAATGAGCAGTTCTTC. Translated: CASSVSFGGRGSNEQFF.

Only a few counts were recorded for this clonotype. This chain joins TRBV12-3 or TRBV12-4 and TRBJ2-3; D gene ambiguous. Trimming cost V 4 bases and J 0 bases, with 5 bases left between them. This CDR3 contains 13 residues. The CDR3 sequence: CASSYTSTDTQYF. The DNA for the CDR3 is TGTGCCAGCAGTTACACCAGCACAGATACGCAGTATTTT.

This clonotype was counted at least ten times. This chain uses TRBV20-1 with TRBJ2-7; 12 bases map to TRBD2. The germline V gene encodes CDR1 DFQATT and CDR2 SNEGSKA (reference sequence). V dropped 2 bases and J dropped 2; count of bases not matched to a gene: 4. The CDR3 is 15 amino acids. The CDR3 coding sequence is TGCAGTGCTAGACACTCTAGCGGGAGGGCCTACGAGCAGTACTTC. Amino acids: CSARHSSGRAYEQYF.

This clonotype was recorded a few times. This sequence joins TRBV5-5 and TRBJ1-4; D unresolved. The CDR3 is made up of 16 amino acids. Germline CDR1 reads SGHKS; CDR2 reads YYEKEE (reference sequence). Trimming cost V 4 bases and J 0 bases, with 13 bases left between them. The CDR3 region has the DNA TGTGCCAGCAGCCTGGGCCCGCGGGCAACTAATGAAAAACTGTTTTTT. Translating it yields CASSLGPRATNEKLFF.

The chain is built from TRBV20-1 and TRBJ1-5, with TRBD1 identical over 7 bases. The germline gives CDR1 DFQATT, CDR2 SNEGSKA (reference sequence). V was pared by 2 bases and J by 5 bases, with 9 bases of the junction left unmatched. The CDR3 is 15 residues long. The CDR3 DNA reads as TGCAGTGCTAGATCCGACCGGGACAGAGATCAGCCCCAGCATTTT. Translation gives CSARSDRDRDQPQHF.

This clonotype was found many times. The chain employs TRBV11-2 and TRBJ2-7, with D perhaps TRBD2 (6 bases). Per the germline V gene, CDR1 is SGHAT and CDR2 is FQNNGV. Trimming took off 3 bases at V and 5 bases at J, with 17 bases between the two ends. This CDR3 has 15 residues. The CDR3 DNA sequence: TGTGCCAGCAGCTTGACCGGGAGAGGTACCCACGAGCAGTACTTC. The encoded protein is CASSLTGRGTHEQYF.

With respect to this clonotype: A single base separates this from a much larger clone, so it may be a read error. V and J are TRBV12-3 or TRBV12-4 and TRBJ2-3; D remains unclear. V was shortened by 8 bases and J by 1 base, with 16 bases between the two germline ends. The CDR3 is 15 residues long. CDR3 DNA sequence: TGTGCCAGCGGCTTAGAGTCGGAGCGCACAGATACGCAGTATTTT. This codes for CASGLESERTDTQYF.

This clonotype was counted ten times or more. The chain employs TRBV7-3 and TRBJ2-7; no clear D gene. V dropped 0 bases and J dropped 7 bases, with 16 bases sitting between them. Germline V gene data show CDR1 as SGHTA and CDR2 as FQGTGA. The CDR3 runs 15 residues. CDR3 in DNA: TGTGCCAGCAGCTTAACGCGGTCTCACGGAGAGGAGCAGTACTTC. Amino acids: CASSLTRSHGEEQYF.